Detailed here is one TCR beta chain. The data were taken from a study of OX40 agonist ivuxolimab in advanced cancers. Sequencing used immunoSEQ multiplex PCR; TCRdb keeps in-frame clones, though not all of them. The table includes about 71,000 clones, around 86% detected once. V shed 2 bases and J 4 bases; nucleotides not matched to a gene: 8. The germline V gene has CDR1 MDHEN and CDR2 SYDVKM. The CDR3 spans 16 residues. Material: CD4+ or CD8+ T cells sorted from blood, obtained in a trial of the OX40 agonist ivuxolimab. The clonotype originates from an adult with an advanced solid tumor such as melanoma, head and neck, liver or kidney cancer. V is TRBV28 and J is TRBJ2-7; TRBD1 matches 10 bases. Here the CDR3 reads CASSLPSGQGKYEQYF. The CDR3, as DNA: TGTGCCAGCAGTTTACCCTCGGGACAGGGGAAGTACGAGCAGTACTTC. Full variable domain (outside the CDR3, taken from reference TRBV28 and TRBJ2-7): DVKVTQSSRYLVKRTGEKVFLECVQDMDHENMFWYRQDPGLGLRLIYFSYDVKMKEKGDIPEGYSVSREKKERFSLILESASTNQTSMYLCASSLPSGQGKYEQYFGPGTRLTVT.